This T cell receptor (beta chain) comes out of a study of shared T cell receptors in the human thymus. V lost 2 bases, J lost 3 bases, and 7 bases lay in between. There are 14 residues in the CDR3. CDR1 SGHDN and CDR2 FVKESK come from the germline V gene. Profiled with immunoSEQ multiplex PCR; TCRdb holds only in-frame clones, not every one. The sample includes approximately 400,000 clones, around 93% of them seen just once. V and J are TRBV14 and TRBJ1-4; no firm D call. Sequencing used thymocytes. The sequence derives from a human donor. The CDR3 spells CASSQSLPNEKLFF. The CDR3 nucleotides read TGTGCCAGCAGCCAAAGCCTACCTAATGAAAAACTGTTTTTT.